These T cell receptor beta chains were read from a single sample in a study of shared clonotypes between healthy human individuals. The repertoire was sequenced with immunoSEQ multiplex PCR; TCRdb's copy has only in-frame clones and lacks some. Of over a million clones detected, around 78% appear once; the ten largest clones hold roughly 0.62%. The sample comprised memory CD4+ T cells from PBMCs. The receptor source for this set is a man aged 18 to 35 in good health. Some clones in this sample may be carry-over from other donors' samples. CDR3s include the opening cysteine and the closing phenylalanine or tryptophan. D genes are given only for firm matches. Rows give clone size only sometimes, using once, few, many, or a class for an expanded clone.

length | J | size | V | D | DNA | CDR3
15 | TRBJ2-1 | . | TRBV27 | TRBD2 | TGTGCCAGCATCGAACTAGCGGGAGGGAGGAATGAGCAGTTCTTC | CASIELAGGRNEQFF
15 | TRBJ1-3 | . | TRBV28 | . | TGTGCCAGCATTCCCCTTCTGGGGATCTCCGGCACCATATATTTT | CASIPLLGISGTIYF
13 | TRBJ2-3 | . | TRBV27 | . | TGTGCCAGCAGTTTCAACGCAGGCGATACGCAGTATTTT | CASSFNAGDTQYF
14 | TRBJ1-2 | . | TRBV29-1 | . | TGCAGCGTTGAACGGGCAGGGGAAGCGTATGGCTACACCTTC | CSVERAGEAYGYTF
13 | TRBJ2-3 | . | TRBV27 | . | TGTGCCAGCAGTCTAGGGCAAGACGATACGCAGTATTTT | CASSLGQDDTQYF
14 | TRBJ2-6 | . | TRBV5-1 | . | TGCGCCAGCAGCTTAGGGGTGGGAGCCAACGTCCTGACTTTC | CASSLGVGANVLTF
16 | TRBJ2-7 | . | TRBV27 | . | TGTGCCAGCAGTTTATACGGGACTGGGAGCTCCTACGAGCAGTACTTC | CASSLYGTGSSYEQYF
14 | TRBJ1-1 | . | TRBV5-1 | TRBD1 | TGCGCCAGCAGCTGGCAGGGGGCTGACGCTGAAGCTTTCTTT | CASSWQGADAEAFF
14 | TRBJ1-3 | once | TRBV9 | . | TGTGCCAGCAGCGTAGCTAAGTCTGGAAACACCATATATTTT | CASSVAKSGNTIYF
15 | TRBJ1-5 | . | TRBV19 | TRBD1 | TGTGCCAGTAACGTCGACAGGGCTAGCAATCAGCCCCAGCATTTT | CASNVDRASNQPQHF
17 | TRBJ2-6 | . | TRBV5-1 | TRBD1 | TGCGCCAGCAGCAGATGGACAGGGGCCTCTGGGGCCAACGTCCTGACTTTC | CASSRWTGASGANVLTF